Listed here are 31 T cell receptor beta chains from one sample, sequenced in a study of T-cell memory formation after mild COVID-19. TCRdb ran MiXCR on the 5' RACE reads and lists one entry per CDR3 protein. The table lists 450,000 or so distinct CDR3 sequences, around 27% of them singletons, with about 12% in the top ten. Sequenced input: PBMCs or a T cell subset sorted from them (not recorded which). All receptors derive from an adult woman who had mild COVID-19 (a few samples of this study predate the infection). Cell type and time point are not known.

This chain connects TRBV28 to TRBJ2-5, with 7 bases aligning to TRBD2. Germline V CDR1 and CDR2: MDHEN, SYDVKM. Trimming removed 6 bases from V and 1 base from J; junction bases left unmatched: 11. The CDR3 is 16 residues long. The CDR3 loop reads CASRKIRDYLQETQYF. DNA for the CDR3: TGTGCCAGCAGGAAGATTCGGGACTACCTCCAAGAGACCCAGTACTTC.

This clonotype has more than one count but fewer than ten. The chain carries TRBV7-2 and TRBJ2-2, with a tentative D call TRBD2 (6 bases). The germline V and J ends were trimmed by 1 base and 14 bases, with 14 bases remaining between them. CDR1 and CDR2 from the germline V gene are SGHTA and FQGNSA. The CDR3 totals 13 residues. The CDR3 DNA reads TGTGCCAGCAGCTTAGGGGGAGGTGTGGTCCTGTTTTTT. This encodes CASSLGGGVVLFF. Supplemented by reference TRBV7-2 and TRBJ2-2, the full variable domain reads GAGVSQSPSNKVTEKGKDVELRCDPISGHTALYWYRQSLGQGLEFLIYFQGNSAPDKSGLPSDRFSAERTGGSVSTLTIQRTQQEDSAVYLCASSLGGGVVLFFGEGSRLTVL.

This rearrangement joins TRBV18 to TRBJ2-2, with 10 bases matching TRBD1. V shed 3 bases and J 1 base; nucleotides not matched to a gene: 5. The germline CDR1 and CDR2 sequences are KGHSH and LQKENI. This CDR3 is 17 amino acids long. In nucleotides, the CDR3 is TGTGCCAGCTCACCTCCCGGGACAGGGGTGAACACCGGGGAGCTGTTTTTT. Residues: CASSPPGTGVNTGELFF. Together with reference TRBV18 and TRBJ2-2, the CDR3 gives the full variable domain: NAGVMQNPRHLVRRRGQEARLRCSPMKGHSHVYWYRQLPEEGLKFMVYLQKENIIDESGMPKERFSAEFPKEGPSILRIQQVVRGDSAAYFCASSPPGTGVNTGELFFGEGSRLTVL.

The chain combines TRBV15 with TRBJ2-7, with TRBD2 identical over 9 bases. This CDR3 comprises 13 residues. Germline lookup yields CDR1 LNHNV and CDR2 YYDKDF (reference sequence). V shed 0 bases and J 7 bases; nucleotides not matched to a gene: 1. The CDR3 bases are TGTGCCACCAGCAGAGATCTAGCGGGGGAGCAGTACTTC. This gives the protein CATSRDLAGEQYF.

The CDR3 DNA reads TGCAGCGGGGCCGGGTCCACATCTGCAGCTTTCTTT. Translating gives CSGAGSTSAAFF. This chain joins TRBV29-1 and TRBJ1-1; D unclear. V dropped 7 bases and J dropped 10 bases, with 19 bases sitting between them. The germline gives CDR1 SQVTM, CDR2 ANQGSEA. The CDR3 sequence is 12 residues long.

There are a few counts of this clonotype. The chain recombines TRBV4-2 with TRBJ1-5; no definite D call. This CDR3 is 15 amino acids long. V gave up 4 bases and J gave up 0 bases, with 10 bases separating them. The V gene's germline CDR1 is LGHNA and CDR2 YNFKEQ. CDR3 DNA sequence: TGTGCCAGCAGCCCTCACGCAAATAGCAATCAGCCCCAGCATTTT. Its protein product is CASSPHANSNQPQHF.

V and J are TRBV6-1 and TRBJ1-2; D ambiguous. The CDR3 totals 13 residues. V lost 0 bases, J lost 5 bases, and 7 bases lay in between. The germline gives CDR1 MNHNS, CDR2 SASEGT. This chain's CDR3 is CASSEAIDYGYTF. In nucleotides, the CDR3 is TGTGCCAGCAGTGAAGCGATAGATTATGGCTACACCTTC.

V usage is TRBV6-2 or TRBV6-3 and J usage is TRBJ1-5; 7 nucleotides match TRBD1. The CDR3 totals 15 residues. With 7 bases clipped from V and 7 bases from J, the junction kept 13 bases outside the gene matches. Germline CDR1 reads MNHEY; CDR2 reads SVGEGT. The CDR3 region is CASNPDRAGRQPQHF. The DNA for the CDR3 is TGTGCCAGCAATCCCGACAGGGCGGGTCGACAGCCCCAGCATTTT.

This clonotype was detected a few times. The chain joins TRBV12-3 or TRBV12-4 to TRBJ1-5, with D perhaps TRBD1 (5 bases). The CDR3 covers 17 residues. Trimming stripped 2 bases from V and 2 bases from J, with 16 bases between. The CDR3 region is CASSLNGRGQGNQPQHF. Written as DNA, the CDR3 is TGTGCCAGCAGTTTAAATGGTAGGGGTCAAGGCAATCAGCCCCAGCATTTT.

This clonotype was recorded a few times. Here the CDR3 omits its conserved ending phenylalanine or tryptophan, so a read error is the likely source. The CDR3 DNA reads as TGCGCCAGCAGCTTGGTGGCAGGAAACACCGGGGAGCTGTTTTCT. It yields the protein CASSLVAGNTGELFS. This chain connects TRBV5-1 to TRBJ2-2; D uncertain. The CDR3 length is 15 residues. V shed 0 bases and J shed 2 bases, with 8 bases lying between them. Germline V gene data show CDR1 as SGHRS and CDR2 as YFSETQ.

CDR3 residues: CASSFPWGGDTDTQYF. The CDR3 DNA reads as TGTGCCAGCAGCTTCCCCTGGGGCGGGGACACAGATACGCAGTATTTT. The chain employs TRBV7-9 and TRBJ2-3, with TRBD2 as a possible D gene (6 bases). The CDR3 is 16 residues long. CDR1 is SEHNR, CDR2 FQNEAQ, per germline (reference sequence). The germline V and J ends were trimmed by 3 bases and 2 bases, with 15 bases remaining between them.

The gene calls are TRBV19 and TRBJ2-7; TRBD2 might be the D (6 bases). This CDR3 is 13 amino acids long. Trimming cost V 5 bases and J 5 bases, with 13 bases left between them. Germline V lookup: CDR1 LNHDA, CDR2 SQIVND (reference sequence). DNA of the CDR3: TGTGCCAGTAGTTCCGGAGGGTACCACGAGCAGTACTTC. Translation: CASSSGGYHEQYF.

V usage is TRBV7-2 and J usage is TRBJ2-3; maybe TRBD2 (6 bases). V gave up 5 bases and J gave up 4 bases, with 16 bases separating them. The CDR3 covers 15 residues. Germline V gene lookup returns CDR1 SGHTA and CDR2 FQGNSA. CDR3 DNA sequence: TGTGCCAGCAGCCCCAGCGGGCCAGCGGCAGATACGCAGTATTTT. Translation: CASSPSGPAADTQYF.

The chain uses TRBV12-3 or TRBV12-4 and TRBJ2-1; 9 bases align to TRBD1. V dropped 6 bases and J dropped 6; count of bases not matched to a gene: 18. The CDR3 spans 18 residues. The CDR3 DNA is TGTGCCAGCAGCCGGACAGGGGAGATAGCCCGGTCCGTCAATGAGCAGTTCTTC. This sequence encodes CASSRTGEIARSVNEQFF.

The V call is TRBV10-3, the J call TRBJ2-7, with 9 nucleotides matching TRBD1. After removal of 6 bases from V and 4 bases from J, the junction contained 7 bases not matched to a gene. The CDR3 is made up of 14 amino acids. Germline assignment: CDR1 ENHRY and CDR2 SYGVKD. CDR3 protein: CAIRSTDRGYEQYF. CDR3 in DNA: TGTGCCATCAGGTCTACGGACAGGGGATACGAGCAGTACTTC.

The V gene is TRBV4-3, the J gene TRBJ1-2; D may be TRBD1 (5 bases). The CDR3 spans 17 residues. Germline lookup yields CDR1 LGHNA and CDR2 YSLEER. Trimming removed 3 bases from V and 5 bases from J, with 22 bases in between. The CDR3 sequence is CASSQGRQTPGIYGYTF. In DNA form, the CDR3 reads TGCGCCAGCAGCCAGGGTCGACAGACTCCGGGAATATATGGCTACACCTTC.

The V call is TRBV20-1, the J call TRBJ2-7; 8 positions match TRBD1. Germline V CDR1 and CDR2: DFQATT, SNEGSKA (reference sequence). The length of the CDR3 is 14 residues. V dropped 7 bases and J dropped 3; count of bases not matched to a gene: 11. The CDR3 is CSDMRTGLLYEQYF. CDR3 in DNA: TGCAGTGATATGCGGACAGGGCTTCTCTACGAGCAGTACTTC.

This clonotype has more than one count but fewer than ten. The chain uses TRBV2 and TRBJ2-5; 7 positions agree with TRBD1. The CDR3 has 14 amino acids. The germline gives CDR1 SNHLY, CDR2 FYNNEI. Losses at the gene ends were 5 bases for V and 5 bases for J; bases not matched to a gene: 8. CDR3 DNA: TGTGCCAGCAGTCGACAGGGCCCCGGGGAGACCCAGTACTTC. Amino acid sequence: CASSRQGPGETQYF.

CDR3 sequence reads: CATRNGVSAGELFF. CDR3 in DNA: TGTGCCACCAGAAATGGGGTCAGCGCCGGGGAGCTGTTTTTT. The chain links TRBV12-3 or TRBV12-4 to TRBJ2-2; no clear D gene. V was cut by 10 bases and J by 6 bases, with 18 bases left in between. The CDR3 runs 14 residues.

This clonotype has just a few counts. The V and J genes are TRBV3-1 and TRBJ2-7; 7 bases match TRBD2. The CDR3 has 15 residues. V gave up 0 bases and J gave up 3 bases; unmatched junction bases: 5. The V gene's germline CDR1 is LGHDT and CDR2 YNNKEL (reference sequence). CDR3 in amino acids: CASSQEAGSSYEQYF. The CDR3 DNA reads TGTGCCAGCAGCCAAGAAGCGGGGAGCAGCTACGAGCAGTACTTC.

V usage is TRBV5-1 and J usage is TRBJ2-3, with 9 positions matching TRBD1. CDR1 SGHRS and CDR2 YFSETQ come from the germline V gene. The CDR3 has 17 amino acids. The J segment lost 2 bases and the V segment lost 0 bases, leaving 7 bases of the junction unmatched. The CDR3 sequence: CASSLGRTGAFTDTQYF. Written as DNA, the CDR3 is TGCGCCAGCAGCTTGGGCCGGACAGGGGCGTTCACAGATACGCAGTATTTT.

This clonotype was counted only a few times. The chain uses TRBV7-6 and TRBJ1-1; D uncertain. The V end was cut by 1 base, the J end by 4 bases, with 13 bases between. There are 15 residues in the CDR3. The germline CDR1 and CDR2 sequences are SGHVS and FNYEAQ. The CDR3 loop is CASSLVEVRSTEAFF. DNA for the CDR3: TGTGCCAGCAGCTTAGTAGAGGTCAGGAGCACTGAAGCTTTCTTT.

This clonotype was seen only a few times. The chain recombines TRBV5-5 with TRBJ1-2; D gene unclear. Trimming left V 1 base short and J 3 bases short, with 10 bases between. Germline CDR1 is SGHKS and CDR2 is YYEKEE (reference sequence). The CDR3 contains 14 residues. CDR3 sequence: CASSLFGDHYGYTF. CDR3 DNA: TGTGCCAGCAGCTTGTTCGGGGATCACTATGGCTACACCTTC.

V gene TRBV2 combines with J gene TRBJ1-6, with D perhaps matching TRBD1 (6 bases). This CDR3 region has 19 residues. Trimming shortened V by 1 base and J by 4 bases, and 20 bases separated the two germline ends. From germline, CDR1 is SNHLY and CDR2 FYNNEI. The CDR3 loop reads CASSEGGRQDWTYNSPLHF. The CDR3 coding sequence is TGTGCCAGCAGTGAAGGGGGTCGACAGGATTGGACTTATAATTCACCCCTCCACTTT.

The J gene is TRBJ1-6, the V gene TRBV5-5, with a tentative D call TRBD1 (5 bases). Trimming took 4 bases from V and 9 from J, leaving 14 bases between them. The CDR3 totals 14 residues. Germline V CDR1 and CDR2: SGHKS, YYEKEE (reference sequence). The CDR3 DNA is TGTGCCAGCAGCCTGGAAAGGGGAAGTTCACCCCTCCACTTT. Translating it yields CASSLERGSSPLHF.

This clonotype was found once. At one of its ends the junction is not consistent with the germline gene, which may arise from a read error. V is TRBV7-7 and J is TRBJ2-1, with 12 bases aligning to TRBD2. CDR3 length equals 14 residues. Germline V lookup: CDR1 SSHAT, CDR2 FNYEAQ (reference sequence). CDR3 in DNA: TGTGCTAGCAGCCCGACTAGCGGGAGTTATGAGCAGTTCTTC. Translated, it gives CASSPTSGSYEQFF.

This clonotype was observed a few times. The chain carries TRBV12-3 or TRBV12-4 and TRBJ2-1; 14 bases match TRBD2. The CDR3 is made up of 15 amino acids. V lost 5 bases to trimming and J lost 9 bases; unmatched junction nucleotides: 6. CDR3 bases: TGTGCCAGCAGTCTCCGGACTAGCGGGGGGATTGAGCAGTTCTTC. The encoded protein is CASSLRTSGGIEQFF.

The chain uses TRBV7-2 and TRBJ2-1, with 7 bases aligning to TRBD1. The CDR3 spans 15 residues. J lost 7 bases, V lost 3 bases, and 9 bases had no gene match. Germline assignment: CDR1 SGHTA and CDR2 FQGNSA. The CDR3 region has the DNA TGTGCCAGCAGCTTGTCGACAGGGCCTCAAAATGAGCAGTTCTTC. This codes for CASSLSTGPQNEQFF. The full variable domain, in which reference TRBV7-2 and TRBJ2-1 provide the parts outside the CDR3, is GAGVSQSPSNKVTEKGKDVELRCDPISGHTALYWYRQSLGQGLEFLIYFQGNSAPDKSGLPSDRFSAERTGGSVSTLTIQRTQQEDSAVYLCASSLSTGPQNEQFFGPGTRLTVL.

The chain joins TRBV7-9 to TRBJ2-5; perhaps TRBD2 as D (6 bases). V was shortened by 2 bases and J by 1 base, with 17 bases between the two germline ends. Per germline, CDR1 SEHNR and CDR2 FQNEAQ (reference sequence). The CDR3 is 17 residues long. CDR3 loop: CASSLLPAGGAQETQYF. The CDR3 DNA is TGTGCCAGCAGCTTACTGCCGGCGGGCGGGGCCCAAGAGACCCAGTACTTC.

The chain has TRBV7-2 and TRBJ1-1, with 8 bases matching TRBD1. V dropped 5 bases and J dropped 4; count of bases not matched to a gene: 9. CDR1 is SGHTA and CDR2 is FQGNSA in the germline V gene. This CDR3 is built from 15 residues. For the CDR3, the DNA is TGTGCCAGCAGCCCAGGACAGGGAATATCCACTGAAGCTTTCTTT. Translation: CASSPGQGISTEAFF.

In DNA, the CDR3 is TGTGCCACCAGTGATCCTAGCGGGAGGGCCCCTTTAGATACGCAGTATTTT. This sequence encodes CATSDPSGRAPLDTQYF. This rearrangement joins TRBV24-1 to TRBJ2-3, with 12 bases that match TRBD2. The V gene end was trimmed by 3 bases and the J gene end by 5 bases; junction bases not matched to a gene: 8. The CDR3 is 17 residues long. Germline V gene lookup returns CDR1 KGHDR and CDR2 SFDVKD.